This T cell receptor (beta chain) derives from a study of blood T cell repertoires in COVID-19. In the study's own analysis: Amplification of reference gene primers was used by the study to estimate nucleated cell counts. Method: immunoSEQ multiplex PCR; TCRdb's copy keeps in-frame clones and lacks some. That table supplies the V and J calls and clone size; D and trimming were determined from the DNA. The data show about 59,000 clones, 80% to 85% seen once. Sequences were obtained from peripheral blood. The TCR sequence derives from a woman aged 80 or older with active or convalescent COVID-19.

As DNA, the CDR3 is TGTGCCAGCAGTTATCGCGGGGGTGGCAATCAGCCCCAGCATTTT. It codes for CASSYRGGGNQPQHF. The gene calls are TRBV6-2 or TRBV6-3 and TRBJ1-5; possible D gene TRBD1, 5 bases. V was trimmed by 3 bases and J by 2 bases, leaving 11 bases between them. The CDR3 spans 15 residues. CDR1 MNHEY and CDR2 SVGEGT come from the germline V gene.